Shown below are 18 T cell receptor beta chains from a single sample sequenced in a study of T cell repertoires in cytomegalovirus infection. MiXCR, run by TCRdb on the reads, gives a single entry per CDR3 protein. The repertoire holds fewer than 550,000 distinct CDR3 sequences, with about 26% as singletons. The material sequenced was PBMCs. These receptors all stem from a human donor in good health (CMV status not recorded). Some clones in this sample may be carry-over from other donors' samples.

This clonotype was detected many times. This chain joins TRBV7-2 and TRBJ2-5; weak D call: TRBD2 (5 bases). The CDR3 is 14 amino acids. Trimming stripped 5 bases from V and 2 bases from J, with 12 bases between. Germline V gene data show CDR1 as SGHTA and CDR2 as FQGNSA. CDR3 amino acids: CASSVSAFQETQYF. In nucleotides, the CDR3 is TGTGCCAGCAGCGTTAGCGCTTTTCAAGAGACCCAGTACTTC.

The table lists this clonotype with a few counts. The DNA of the CDR3 is TGTGCCACCAGCAGATACACCCATGAGCAGTTCTTC. Residues: CATSRYTHEQFF. This chain joins TRBV15 and TRBJ2-1; D not resolved. Germline CDR1 reads LNHNV; CDR2 reads YYDKDF (reference sequence). V was shortened by 2 bases and J by 8 bases, with 7 bases between the two germline ends. This CDR3 comprises 12 residues.

This sequence joins TRBV27 and TRBJ2-2, with D perhaps matching TRBD2 (5 bases). Trimming left V 2 bases short and J 5 bases short, with 12 bases between. Germline assignment: CDR1 MNHEY and CDR2 SMNVEV (reference sequence). The CDR3 runs to 15 residues. CDR3 nucleotides: TGTGCCAGCAGTTTACGAGGGAGAGGAACCGGGGAGCTGTTTTTT. It encodes CASSLRGRGTGELFF.

This chain connects TRBV7-9 to TRBJ1-1; D is perhaps TRBD1 (6 bases). This CDR3 contains 15 residues. Germline CDR1 is SEHNR and CDR2 is FQNEAQ (reference sequence). Trimming shortened V by 5 bases and J by 0 bases, and 13 bases separated the two germline ends. The CDR3 DNA is TGTGCCAGCAGCCAAGAAGGGACAATGAACACTGAAGCTTTCTTT. Translating gives CASSQEGTMNTEAFF. The full variable domain, rest sourced from reference TRBV7-9 and TRBJ1-1, is DTGVSQNPRHKITKRGQNVTFRCDPISEHNRLYWYRQTLGQGPEFLTYFQNEAQLEKSRLLSDRFSAERPKGSFSTLEIQRTEQGDSAMYLCASSQEGTMNTEAFFGQGTRLTVV.

The chain carries TRBV28 and TRBJ2-1, with a tentative D call TRBD2 (6 bases). The germline V and J ends were trimmed by 3 bases and 0 bases, with 15 bases remaining between them. The CDR3 contains 17 residues. Germline-derived CDR1 and CDR2 are MDHEN and SYDVKM. The CDR3 DNA follows: TGTGCCAGCAGTTTTACTAGCTGGAGGAACTCCTACAATGAGCAGTTCTTC. The encoded protein is CASSFTSWRNSYNEQFF. Together with reference TRBV28 and TRBJ2-1, the CDR3 gives the full variable domain: DVKVTQSSRYLVKRTGEKVFLECVQDMDHENMFWYRQDPGLGLRLIYFSYDVKMKEKGDIPEGYSVSREKKERFSLILESASTNQTSMYLCASSFTSWRNSYNEQFFGPGTRLTVL.

The chain recombines TRBV7-9 with TRBJ1-3, with 8 bases identical to TRBD1. CDR1 is SEHNR and CDR2 is FQNEAQ in the germline V gene (reference sequence). CDR3 length: 15 residues. The trim removed 2 bases at V and 2 bases at J, leaving 2 bases unmatched. This chain's CDR3 is CASSLNRGTGNTIYF. The CDR3 DNA follows: TGTGCCAGCAGCTTAAACAGGGGGACTGGAAACACCATATATTTT. The variable domain in full, completed from reference TRBV7-9 and TRBJ1-3, reads DTGVSQNPRHKITKRGQNVTFRCDPISEHNRLYWYRQTLGQGPEFLTYFQNEAQLEKSRLLSDRFSAERPKGSFSTLEIQRTEQGDSAMYLCASSLNRGTGNTIYFGEGSWLTVV.

The genes are TRBV11-3 and TRBJ1-4; maybe TRBD1 (5 bases). V lost 4 bases and J 7 bases, leaving 13 bases between the germline ends. In germline, CDR1 is SGHNT, CDR2 YENEEA. This CDR3 is 14 amino acids long. CDR3 DNA sequence: TGTGCCAGCAGCTCAGGGACCGGCCGTGAAAAACTGTTTTTT. Translating gives CASSSGTGREKLFF.

This rearrangement joins TRBV7-9 to TRBJ2-7, with D unclear. The V end lost 8 bases, the J end lost 2 bases, and 13 bases lay between the germline ends. This CDR3 region has 13 residues. Germline V CDR1 and CDR2: SEHNR, FQNEAQ (reference sequence). CDR3 nucleotide sequence: TGTGCCAGCTCTTGGCAGGCTACCTACGAGCAGTACTTC. Translation: CASSWQATYEQYF.

Regarding this clonotype: A much larger clone sits a single nucleotide away, making a read error possible. This rearrangement joins TRBV7-2 to TRBJ2-7; the match to TRBD2 covers 10 bases. Germline V gene lookup returns CDR1 SGHTA and CDR2 FQGNSA. This CDR3 is built from 15 residues. The CDR3 sequence is CATSISGRNSPGQYF. The CDR3 nucleotides read TGTGCCACCAGCATTAGCGGGAGGAACTCGCCGGGGCAGTACTTC.

This clonotype was seen just once. The gene calls are TRBV4-3 and TRBJ2-7, with TRBD2 identical over 8 bases. The V gene end was trimmed by 3 bases and the J gene end by 2 bases; junction bases not matched to a gene: 3. The germline V gene has CDR1 LGHNA and CDR2 YSLEER. The CDR3 covers 14 residues. The CDR3 protein is CASSQGAGAYEQYF. DNA of the CDR3: TGCGCCAGCAGCCAGGGAGCGGGAGCCTACGAGCAGTACTTC.

The rearrangement links TRBV7-2 to TRBJ1-3, with D unresolved. CDR1 SGHTA and CDR2 FQGNSA come from the germline V gene. The CDR3 contains 12 residues. Trimming removed 6 bases at V and 7 bases at J, with 10 bases between. The DNA of the CDR3 is TGTGCCAGCAGTCGACCTAGGAACACCATATATTTT. It translates to CASSRPRNTIYF. Full variable domain (rest looked up from reference TRBV7-2 and TRBJ1-3): GAGVSQSPSNKVTEKGKDVELRCDPISGHTALYWYRQSLGQGLEFLIYFQGNSAPDKSGLPSDRFSAERTGGSVSTLTIQRTQQEDSAVYLCASSRPRNTIYFGEGSWLTVV.

This clonotype was counted only a few times. The V call is TRBV7-8, the J call TRBJ1-1, with 9 bases lining up with TRBD1. This CDR3 has 16 amino acids. Germline assignment: CDR1 SGHVS and CDR2 FQNEAQ. The trim removed 5 bases at V and 5 bases at J, leaving 12 bases unmatched. CDR3 nucleotide sequence: TGTGCCAGCAGCACTGGGACAGGGATGGTGAGGACTGAAGCTTTCTTT. Protein: CASSTGTGMVRTEAFF.

The chain combines TRBV12-3 or TRBV12-4 with TRBJ1-1, with D possibly TRBD1 on 5 matching bases. Trimming took 3 bases from V and 1 from J, leaving 9 bases between them. This CDR3 is built from 14 residues. The CDR3 region has the DNA TGTGCCAGCAGTTTGGGGGAGTCGAACACTGAAGCTTTCTTT. It translates to CASSLGESNTEAFF.

The chain combines TRBV11-1 with TRBJ2-7; TRBD2 agrees at 8 bases. This CDR3 region has 18 residues. V was pared by 4 bases and J by 6 bases, with 20 bases of the junction left unmatched. The germline gives CDR1 SGHAT, CDR2 FQDESV (reference sequence). The CDR3 nucleotides are TGTGCCAGCAGCTCGATGGCGGGGAGCGGGAGAGAGTTTGTCGAGCAGTACTTC. This sequence encodes CASSSMAGSGREFVEQYF.

This chain uses TRBV6-1 with TRBJ2-6, with D possibly being TRBD2 (6 bases). Germline CDR1 MNHNS, CDR2 SASEGT. Deletions cut 5 bases from V and 4 bases from J, with 21 bases between. The CDR3 runs 18 residues. This CDR3 reads CASSLGGRLLGGANVLTF. CDR3 in DNA: TGTGCCAGCAGTCTCGGAGGGCGATTGCTCGGAGGGGCCAACGTCCTGACTTTC.

This clonotype was seen more than once but under ten times. This chain uses TRBV19 with TRBJ2-2; the D gene is possibly TRBD2 (5 bases). Per germline, CDR1 LNHDA and CDR2 SQIVND (reference sequence). CDR3 size: 16 residues. V was trimmed by 5 bases and J by 0 bases, leaving 13 bases between them. The CDR3 region is CASSRASRANTGELFF. The CDR3 region has the DNA TGTGCCAGTAGTCGGGCTAGCCGTGCGAACACCGGGGAGCTGTTTTTT.

This clonotype was recorded many times. The gene calls are TRBV12-3 or TRBV12-4 and TRBJ2-6, with 7 bases that match TRBD1. The CDR3 extends over 18 amino acids. After removal of 4 bases from V and 0 bases from J, the junction contained 9 bases not matched to a gene. The CDR3 spells CASSWGQSLSSGANVLTF. The CDR3 DNA reads as TGTGCCAGCAGTTGGGGACAGTCCCTAAGCTCTGGGGCCAACGTCCTGACTTTC.

At least ten counts were recorded for this clonotype. The chain uses TRBV6-5 and TRBJ2-7, with 9 bases lining up with TRBD2. Trimming at V came to 0 bases and at J to 3 bases, leaving 3 bases not matched to a gene. This CDR3 has 15 amino acids. The germline V gene encodes CDR1 MNHEY and CDR2 SVGAGI. This CDR3 reads CASSYSEAGGYEQYF. The CDR3 DNA reads as TGTGCCAGCAGTTACTCCGAAGCGGGAGGCTACGAGCAGTACTTC.